This is a list of T cell receptor beta chains from one sample in a study of radiotherapy plus CTLA-4 blockade in lung cancer. Assay used: immunoSEQ multiplex PCR; TCRdb lists only in-frame clones, some missing. The sample records 62,000 or so clones, roughly 78% being singletons. Sequences were derived from peripheral blood, sampled from a patient treated with radiotherapy plus ipilimumab. The receptors here all came from a human donor with non-small cell lung cancer who had a complete response to radiotherapy plus ipilimumab. The CDR3 runs from the conserved cysteine through the conserved F or W. The order of the fields is V gene, D gene, CDR3 length, clone size, J gene, CDR3 protein, CDR3 DNA. The D gene is left open where the match is weak. Where a row states a size, it is once, few, many or the class of an expanded clone; other rows omit it.

TRBV6-6,TRBD1,14,few,TRBJ1-5,CASTGTVHNQPQHF,TGTGCCAGCACCGGGACAGTTCACAATCAGCCCCAGCATTTT
TRBV5-1,TRBD1,14,-,TRBJ2-2,CASRPSTGIGELFF,TGCGCCAGCAGACCGTCGACAGGGATCGGGGAGCTGTTTTTT
TRBV4-3,-,12,-,TRBJ2-1,CASSQDTGVQFF,TGCGCCAGCAGCCAAGATACGGGGGTGCAGTTCTTC
TRBV27,-,16,-,TRBJ2-3,CASSFSRRKSTDTQYF,TGTGCCAGCAGTTTCTCAAGGCGAAAGAGCACAGATACGCAGTATTTT
TRBV29-1,-,11,-,TRBJ2-2,CSAQLAGELFF,TGCAGCGCCCAGTTGGCCGGGGAGCTGTTTTTT
TRBV27,-,15,-,TRBJ2-2,CASSLMYRGAGELFF,TGTGCCAGCAGTTTAATGTATAGGGGGGCCGGGGAGCTGTTTTTT
TRBV5-4,-,14,-,TRBJ1-2,CASSPDRANYGYTF,TGTGCCAGCAGCCCAGACAGAGCTAACTATGGCTACACCTTC
TRBV18,TRBD1,15,-,TRBJ1-6,CASSPRTGLNSPLHF,TGTGCCAGCTCACCGAGGACAGGCCTAAATTCACCCCTCCACTTT
TRBV4-3,TRBD1,14,-,TRBJ2-7,CASSQDRRTGEQYF,TGCGCCAGCAGCCAAGATCGTAGGACAGGGGAGCAGTACTTC
TRBV9,-,13,-,TRBJ1-1,CASSVRVSTEAFF,TGTGCCAGCAGCGTACGGGTAAGCACTGAAGCTTTCTTT
TRBV7-9,-,16,-,TRBJ2-6,CASSLERLSGANVLTF,TGTGCCAGCAGCTTAGAGCGGCTCTCTGGGGCCAACGTCCTGACTTTC
TRBV11-3,TRBD2,16,-,TRBJ2-5,CASSLRASGSFETQYF,TGTGCCAGCAGCTTGCGGGCTAGCGGGAGTTTTGAGACCCAGTACTTC
TRBV7-2,TRBD2,16,-,TRBJ2-1,CASSPLGSGRPNEQFF,TGTGCCAGCAGCCCCCTAGGTAGCGGGAGGCCCAATGAGCAGTTCTTC
TRBV19,-,15,once,TRBJ2-2,CASSSWDGGTGELFF,TGTGCCAGTAGTAGTTGGGACGGAGGCACCGGGGAGCTGTTTTTT
TRBV7-2,TRBD2,17,-,TRBJ2-7,CASSFQPLSLAGEEQYF,TGTGCCAGCAGCTTCCAGCCCCTATCACTAGCGGGGGAAGAGCAGTACTTC
TRBV6-6,TRBD1,14,few,TRBJ1-1,CASRRDSQGTEAFF,TGTGCCAGCAGGAGGGATTCACAGGGGACCGAAGCTTTCTTT
TRBV6-1,TRBD1,14,-,TRBJ1-2,CASREGDRFYGYTF,TGTGCCAGCAGAGAGGGGGACAGATTTTATGGCTACACCTTC
TRBV4-3,-,15,-,TRBJ1-2,CASSQGQDLPGGYTF,TGCGCCAGCAGCCAAGGGCAGGACCTACCGGGGGGCTACACCTTC
TRBV7-2,TRBD1,13,-,TRBJ2-5,CASSRQGGETQYF,TGTGCCAGCAGCAGACAGGGCGGGGAGACCCAGTACTTC
TRBV7-9,TRBD1,14,few,TRBJ2-7,CASSDRDRPYEQYF,TGTGCCAGCAGCGACCGGGACAGGCCCTACGAGCAGTACTTC
TRBV6-5,TRBD1,14,-,TRBJ1-1,CASSPGTVNTEAFF,TGTGCCAGCAGTCCCGGGACAGTGAACACTGAAGCTTTCTTT
TRBV6-6,-,14,-,TRBJ2-2,CATYPGQNTGELFF,TGTGCCACTTACCCGGGACAGAACACCGGGGAGCTGTTTTTT
TRBV2,TRBD2,17,-,TRBJ2-3,CASSRLAGPSSTDTQYF,TGTGCCAGCAGTAGACTAGCAGGCCCCTCTAGCACAGATACGCAGTATTTT
TRBV29-1,TRBD1,15,-,TRBJ1-5,CSVGPTGGGNQPQHF,TGCAGCGTTGGTCCGACAGGGGGCGGCAATCAGCCCCAGCATTTT
TRBV6-1,-,13,-,TRBJ2-7,CASRRDSTYEQYF,TGTGCCAGCAGGCGGGACAGCACCTACGAGCAGTACTTC
TRBV10-3,-,13,-,TRBJ1-1,CAISEGENTEAFF,TGTGCCATCAGTGAGGGAGAGAACACTGAAGCTTTCTTT
TRBV5-4,TRBD2,16,-,TRBJ2-2,CASSSRTSGNTGELFF,TGTGCCAGCAGCTCAAGGACTAGCGGGAACACCGGGGAGCTGTTTTTT
TRBV4-3,-,16,-,TRBJ2-5,CASSQAETRSGETQYF,TGCGCCAGCAGCCAAGCCGAAACTAGGTCAGGGGAGACCCAGTACTTC
TRBV6-5,TRBD1,15,-,TRBJ1-3,CASSPGGASGNTIYF,TGTGCCAGCAGTCCAGGGGGCGCGTCTGGAAACACCATATATTTT
TRBV7-2,-,13,few,TRBJ2-6,CASSLPPANVLTF,TGTGCCAGCAGCTTACCCCCCGCCAACGTCCTGACTTTC
TRBV7-2,TRBD1,16,-,TRBJ2-1,CASSLDGTGSYNEQFF,TGTGCCAGCAGCTTAGATGGGACAGGGTCCTACAATGAGCAGTTCTTC
TRBV19,-,14,once,TRBJ2-5,CASSIELGSETQYF,TGTGCCAGTAGTATAGAGCTGGGTTCGGAGACCCAGTACTTC
TRBV28,TRBD1,16,-,TRBJ2-3,CASSLAGTGDTDTQYF,TGTGCCAGCAGTCTTGCCGGGACAGGGGACACAGATACGCAGTATTTT
TRBV11-3,-,14,once,TRBJ1-1,CASSFSGQNTEAFF,TGTGCCAGCAGCTTTTCGGGACAGAACACTGAAGCTTTCTTT
TRBV28,TRBD2,13,-,TRBJ2-5,CATNSGAMQTQYF,TGTGCCACTAATAGCGGGGCTATGCAGACCCAGTACTTC
TRBV30,-,16,-,TRBJ2-1,CAWSRAGRRIYNEQFF,TGTGCCTGGAGTAGGGCGGGACGAAGGATCTACAATGAGCAGTTCTTC
TRBV4-1,TRBD1,16,-,TRBJ1-6,CASSQTGQGGNSPLHF,TGCGCCAGCAGCCAAACGGGACAGGGTGGGAATTCACCCCTCCACTTT
TRBV7-8,TRBD1,16,few,TRBJ2-7,CASSRRSGDRWYEQYF,TGTGCCAGCAGCCGGCGGAGTGGGGACAGATGGTACGAGCAGTACTTC
TRBV18,-,18,-,TRBJ1-1,CASSPQSLAGGGITEAFF,TGTGCCAGCTCACCCCAATCACTGGCGGGGGGCGGTATCACTGAAGCTTTCTTT
TRBV19,-,13,-,TRBJ2-3,CASSIDRRDTQYF,TGTGCCAGTAGTATAGATCGGCGTGATACGCAGTATTTT
TRBV2,-,13,-,TRBJ2-5,CASSLEGRETQYF,TGTGCCAGCAGTCTGGAGGGGAGGGAGACCCAGTACTTC
TRBV6-1,-,14,-,TRBJ2-7,CASSEVQGRYEQYF,TGTGCCAGCAGTGAAGTCCAGGGGAGGTACGAGCAGTACTTC
TRBV11-2,-,16,-,TRBJ1-6,CASSPSRNLYNSPLHF,TGTGCCAGCAGCCCGTCCCGGAACTTATACAATTCACCCCTCCACTTT
TRBV7-9,-,15,once,TRBJ2-3,CASSLFLLVGDTQYF,TGTGCCAGCAGCTTATTTTTGCTTGTCGGAGATACGCAGTATTTT
TRBV29-1,-,13,-,TRBJ1-5,CSVAQGTSQPQHF,TGCAGCGTCGCACAGGGTACTAGCCAGCCCCAGCATTTT
TRBV15,-,15,-,TRBJ2-1,CATSQTSRGGNEQFF,TGTGCCACCAGTCAGACTTCCAGGGGGGGAAATGAGCAGTTCTTC
TRBV7-8,TRBD1,17,-,TRBJ1-5,CASSLVRGLGGAQPQHF,TGTGCCAGCAGCTTAGTACGGGGTTTAGGGGGCGCTCAGCCCCAGCATTTT
TRBV27,-,11,-,TRBJ2-1,CASNAYNEQFF,TGTGCCAGCAATGCTTACAATGAGCAGTTCTTC
TRBV27,TRBD1,14,once,TRBJ1-5,CASRLTGGSQPQHF,TGTGCCAGCAGACTAACAGGGGGAAGCCAGCCCCAGCATTTT
TRBV7-7,-,15,-,TRBJ2-3,CASSWPGPKRDTQYF,TGTGCTAGCAGCTGGCCGGGACCAAAAAGGGATACGCAGTATTTT
TRBV7-6,-,12,-,TRBJ1-2,CASSTGTNGYTF,TGTGCCAGCAGCACCGGGACAAATGGCTACACCTTC
TRBV10-3,-,15,-,TRBJ2-6,CAIRDQRSGANVLTF,TGTGCCATCAGAGATCAGCGCTCTGGGGCCAACGTCCTGACTTTC
TRBV7-9,TRBD1,15,-,TRBJ1-1,CASSLTGQVNTEAFF,TGTGCCAGCAGTCTAACCGGACAGGTGAACACTGAAGCTTTCTTT
TRBV7-2,-,14,-,TRBJ2-1,CASSLVTPPTEQFF,TGTGCCAGCAGCTTAGTTACGCCCCCCACTGAGCAGTTCTTC
TRBV11-2,-,15,-,TRBJ1-1,CASSPRVRWDTEAFF,TGTGCCAGCAGCCCCAGGGTCAGGTGGGACACTGAAGCTTTCTTT
TRBV11-2,-,11,-,TRBJ2-1,CASSLGGEQFF,TGTGCCAGCAGCCTGGGCGGTGAGCAGTTCTTC
TRBV9,TRBD2,13,-,TRBJ2-1,CASSVLLAGDKFF,TGTGCCAGCAGCGTATTACTAGCGGGGGACAAGTTCTTC